A single sample is the source of the 14 T cell receptor beta chains below, sequenced in a study of blood T cells in healthy people across ages. A second PCR of about 7 to 12 cycles used a sample-barcoded 5' primer and a J-beta primer mix. TCRdb re-called the 5' RACE reads with MiXCR, one entry per CDR3 protein. The profile shows hundreds of thousands of distinct CDR3 sequences, 29% of them singletons. The sequenced material came from blood. Receptors were obtained from a woman older than 75 in good health.

The rearrangement uses TRBV5-1 and TRBJ2-7; D is unclear. The germline gives CDR1 SGHRS, CDR2 YFSETQ. CDR3 length: 14 residues. Trimming pared 2 bases from V and 12 bases from J, leaving 21 bases between. The DNA of the CDR3 is TGCGCCAGCAGCTTAGGGAACCTCAACCCCCAGTGGTACTTC. It encodes CASSLGNLNPQWYF.

In its sample, this clonotype was seen many times. The chain carries TRBV10-3 and TRBJ1-5; the D is unclear. The CDR3 has 15 amino acids. Germline V gene data show CDR1 as ENHRY and CDR2 as SYGVKD. V was clipped by 6 bases and J by 1 base, with 13 bases between them. The chain's CDR3 is CAISPGGGSNQPQHF. The CDR3 coding sequence is TGTGCCATCAGCCCTGGTGGAGGGAGCAATCAGCCCCAGCATTTT.

The V and J genes are TRBV7-2 and TRBJ1-1; unclear D gene. The germline V and J ends were trimmed by 1 base and 6 bases, with 15 bases remaining between them. Germline V gives CDR1 SGHTA, CDR2 FQGNSA. The CDR3 runs 15 residues. CDR3 sequence: CASSLVAERRSEAFF. CDR3 sequence (DNA): TGTGCCAGCAGCTTAGTCGCCGAGAGGAGGTCTGAAGCTTTCTTT. Full variable domain (rest looked up from reference TRBV7-2 and TRBJ1-1): GAGVSQSPSNKVTEKGKDVELRCDPISGHTALYWYRQSLGQGLEFLIYFQGNSAPDKSGLPSDRFSAERTGGSVSTLTIQRTQQEDSAVYLCASSLVAERRSEAFFGQGTRLTVV.

There are many counts of this clonotype. The J gene is TRBJ1-2, the V gene TRBV12-3 or TRBV12-4, with D hard to call. There are 14 residues in the CDR3. Trimming shortened V by 0 bases and J by 7 bases, and 12 bases separated the two germline ends. Here the CDR3 reads CASSLAGRGSGYTF. In DNA, the CDR3 is TGTGCCAGCAGTTTAGCGGGGAGAGGCTCTGGCTACACCTTC.

The V call is TRBV5-1, the J call TRBJ1-2; no reliable D call. CDR3 length: 15 amino acids. V lost 0 bases and J 10 bases, leaving 19 bases between the germline ends. The germline V gene has CDR1 SGHRS and CDR2 YFSETQ. The CDR3 spells CASSLGEKPTLHYTF. The CDR3 nucleotides are TGCGCCAGCAGCTTGGGGGAAAAGCCAACACTTCACTACACCTTC. The full variable domain, with the rest looked up from reference TRBV5-1 and TRBJ1-2, is KAGVTQTPRYLIKTRGQQVTLSCSPISGHRSVSWYQQTPGQGLQFLFEYFSETQRNKGNFPGRFSGRQFSNSRSEMNVSTLELGDSALYLCASSLGEKPTLHYTFGSGTRLTVV.

The chain couples TRBV2 to TRBJ2-1, with TRBD1 matching over 9 bases. The germline CDR1 and CDR2 sequences are SNHLY and FYNNEI. CDR3 length: 18 residues. The V and J ends lost 7 bases and 5 bases, in that order; junction bases with no gene match: 18. This chain's CDR3 is CASITDSGDRENHNEQFF. In DNA, the CDR3 is TGTGCCAGCATAACGGACTCCGGGGACAGGGAGAACCACAATGAGCAGTTCTTC.

A word on this clonotype: At one end, the junction sequence differs from germline, possibly due to a read error. The gene calls are TRBV7-2 and TRBJ2-7, with unresolved D. This CDR3 region has 13 residues. Germline CDR1 is SGHTA and CDR2 is FQGNSA. The CDR3: CASSLEGSYERYF. CDR3 bases: TGTGCCAGCAGCTTAGAAGGGTCCTACGAGCGGTACTTC.

Only a few counts were recorded for this clonotype. The chain combines TRBV3-1 with TRBJ1-1; the match to TRBD1 covers 9 bases. Trimming at V came to 3 bases and at J to 7 bases, leaving 12 bases not matched to a gene. The CDR3 covers 16 residues. Germline-derived CDR1 and CDR2 are LGHDT and YNNKEL (reference sequence). The DNA for the CDR3 is TGTGCCAGCAGCCATGAGCCCGGGACAGGGTTAATTGAAGCTTTCTTT. Protein sequence: CASSHEPGTGLIEAFF. The full variable domain, with the rest looked up from reference TRBV3-1 and TRBJ1-1, is DTAVSQTPKYLVTQMGNDKSIKCEQNLGHDTMYWYKQDSKKFLKIMFSYNNKELIINETVPNRFSPKSPDKAHLNLHINSLELGDSAVYFCASSHEPGTGLIEAFFGQGTRLTVV.

This clonotype came up many times. The V call is TRBV9, the J call TRBJ2-5, with 7 positions matching TRBD2. With V trimmed by 7 bases and J by 1 base, 10 bases remained unmatched. The CDR3 runs 15 residues. Germline CDR1 reads SGDLS; CDR2 reads YYNGEE. The CDR3 sequence: CASSMGGGPQETQYF. The CDR3 region has the DNA TGTGCCAGCTCGATGGGCGGGGGACCCCAAGAGACCCAGTACTTC.

The table lists this clonotype with many counts. The genes are TRBV11-2 and TRBJ1-4, with 7 bases matching TRBD1. Germline V gives CDR1 SGHAT, CDR2 FQNNGV. CDR3 length: 16 amino acids. Unmatched junction bases numbered 13, after V lost 5 bases and J lost 7 bases. The CDR3 protein is CASSPLGGGAGEKLFF. The DNA of the CDR3 is TGTGCCAGCAGCCCCCTTGGAGGGGGCGCAGGTGAAAAACTGTTTTTT. The full variable domain, with the rest looked up from reference TRBV11-2 and TRBJ1-4, is EAGVAQSPRYKIIEKRQSVAFWCNPISGHATLYWYQQILGQGPKLLIQFQNNGVVDDSQLPKDRFSAERLKGVDSTLKIQPAKLEDSAVYLCASSPLGGGAGEKLFFGSGTQLSVL.

This clonotype was seen at least ten times. The chain carries TRBV20-1 and TRBJ2-1, with 12 bases identical to TRBD1. Germline loops: CDR1 DFQATT, CDR2 SNEGSKA (reference sequence). After removal of 6 bases from V and 6 bases from J, the junction contained 6 bases not matched to a gene. The CDR3 contains 14 residues. The CDR3 here is CSAGRDRGLNEQFF. The CDR3 nucleotides read TGCAGTGCCGGCCGGGACAGGGGGCTCAATGAGCAGTTCTTC.

This clonotype showed up many times. The chain has TRBV12-3 or TRBV12-4 and TRBJ2-3; TRBD2 matches 8 bases. CDR3 length: 17 amino acids. V shed 6 bases and J 0 bases; nucleotides not matched to a gene: 11. The CDR3 DNA reads as TGTGCCAGCAGCCCTTTCCCCGGGGGGGCCAGCACAGATACGCAGTATTTT. Residues: CASSPFPGGASTDTQYF.

As regards this clonotype: A read error is possible here, since a much larger clone lies one base away. The gene calls are TRBV2 and TRBJ2-1, with D perhaps matching TRBD2 (6 bases). The J call may be incorrect, as the DNA end agrees better with TRBJ2-7. CDR3 length: 16 residues. Germline CDR1 and CDR2: SNHLY and FYNNEI. The CDR3 DNA sequence: TGTGCCAGCAGCGTACTAGCTCTGAGCTCCTACAATGAGCAGTACTTC. Its protein product is CASSVLALSSYNEQYF.

This clonotype occurred a few times. A single base separates this from a much larger clone, so it may be a read error. The CDR3 region has the DNA TGCAGTTCTAGTGTCCTAGCCTCAGAGACCCAGTACTTC. This translates into CSSSVLASETQYF. J is TRBJ2-7 and V is TRBV20-1; the D gene is possibly TRBD2 (5 bases). The closer fit of TRBJ2-5 to the DNA end suggests the J call may be wrong. CDR1 and CDR2 from the germline V gene are DFQATT and SNEGSKA (reference sequence). This CDR3 region has 13 residues.